Described below is a single TCR beta chain sequence and its context. The CDR3 has 15 residues. V lost 8 bases to trimming and J lost 5 bases; unmatched junction nucleotides: 14. Germline V gene data show CDR1 as SNHLY and CDR2 as FYNNEI. This record belongs to a study of OX40 agonist ivuxolimab in advanced cancers. Profiled with immunoSEQ multiplex PCR; TCRdb holds only in-frame clones, not every one. Of approximately 79,000 clones listed, more than 85% were seen once; the top ten hold 0.8% to 1%. The chain couples TRBV2 to TRBJ2-7; TRBD2 aligns across 8 bases. The TCR sequence derives from an adult with an advanced solid tumor such as melanoma, head and neck, liver or kidney cancer. The sample consisted of CD4+ or CD8+ T cells sorted from blood, taken in a trial of the OX40 agonist ivuxolimab. The CDR3 nucleotides read TGTGCCAGCTTCATCGGGAGGGCCCCCTATGACGAGCAGTACTTC. Protein sequence: CASFIGRAPYDEQYF.